This T cell receptor (beta chain) stems from a study of T cell changes during pregnancy in multiple sclerosis. This clone was found once. Profiling relied on immunoSEQ multiplex PCR, and the TCRdb table lists in-frame clones only, not all of them. The data contain under 10,000 clones, over 70% of them seen just once; the ten biggest clones take up over 4%. Germline CDR1 SGHAT, CDR2 FQNNGV. The V end was cut by 4 bases, the J end by 8 bases, with 17 bases between. The CDR3 contains 15 residues. V gene TRBV11-2 combines with J gene TRBJ1-4; a weak D match, TRBD1 (6 bases). Source: CD8+ T cells from peripheral blood mononuclear cells, taken in the first trimester of pregnancy. This receptor was taken from a female donor in good health, enrolled as a control in a pregnancy study. This chain's CDR3 is CASSWGHRVGEKLFF. CDR3 nucleotides: TGTGCCAGCAGCTGGGGTCACAGGGTCGGGGAAAAACTGTTTTTT.